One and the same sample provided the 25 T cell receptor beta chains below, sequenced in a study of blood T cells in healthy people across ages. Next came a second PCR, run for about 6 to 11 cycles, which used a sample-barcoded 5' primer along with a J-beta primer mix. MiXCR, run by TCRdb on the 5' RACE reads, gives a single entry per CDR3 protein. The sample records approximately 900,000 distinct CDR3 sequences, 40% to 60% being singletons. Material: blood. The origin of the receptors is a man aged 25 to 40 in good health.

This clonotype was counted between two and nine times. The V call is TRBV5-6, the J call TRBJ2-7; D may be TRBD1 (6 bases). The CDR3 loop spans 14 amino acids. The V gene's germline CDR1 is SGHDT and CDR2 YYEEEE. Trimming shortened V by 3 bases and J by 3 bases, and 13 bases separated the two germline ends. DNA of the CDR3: TGTGCCAGCAGCTGGACTTCCAGGGGCTACGAGCAGTACTTC. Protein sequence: CASSWTSRGYEQYF. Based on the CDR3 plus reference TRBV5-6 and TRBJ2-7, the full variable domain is DAGVTQSPTHLIKTRGQQVTLRCSPKSGHDTVSWYQQALGQGPQFIFQYYEEEERQRGNFPDRFSGHQFPNYSSELNVNALLLGDSALYLCASSWTSRGYEQYFGPGTRLTVT.

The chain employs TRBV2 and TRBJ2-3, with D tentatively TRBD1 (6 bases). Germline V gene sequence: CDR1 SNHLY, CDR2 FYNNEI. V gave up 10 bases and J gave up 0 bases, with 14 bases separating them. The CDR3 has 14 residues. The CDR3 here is CAIRTAASTDTQYF. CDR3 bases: TGTGCCATCCGGACAGCCGCTAGCACAGATACGCAGTATTTT.

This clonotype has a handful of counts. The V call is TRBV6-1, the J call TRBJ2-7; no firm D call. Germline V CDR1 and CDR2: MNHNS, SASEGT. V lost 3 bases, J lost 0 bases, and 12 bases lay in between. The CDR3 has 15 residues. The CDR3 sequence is CASSDPQRSSYEQYF. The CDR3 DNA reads TGTGCCAGCAGTGACCCCCAAAGGAGCTCCTACGAGCAGTACTTC.

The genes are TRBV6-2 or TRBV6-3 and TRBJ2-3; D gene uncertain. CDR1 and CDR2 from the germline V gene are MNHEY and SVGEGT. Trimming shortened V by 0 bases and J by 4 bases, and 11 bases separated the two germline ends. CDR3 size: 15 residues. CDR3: CASSYSDLHPDTQYF. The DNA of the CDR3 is TGTGCCAGCAGTTACTCCGACCTACACCCAGATACGCAGTATTTT.

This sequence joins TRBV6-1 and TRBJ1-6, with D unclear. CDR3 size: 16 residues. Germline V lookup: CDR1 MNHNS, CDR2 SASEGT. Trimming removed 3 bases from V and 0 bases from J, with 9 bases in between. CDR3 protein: CASSDGSSSYNSPLHF. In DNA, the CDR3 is TGTGCCAGCAGTGATGGTTCCAGCTCCTATAATTCACCCCTCCACTTT.

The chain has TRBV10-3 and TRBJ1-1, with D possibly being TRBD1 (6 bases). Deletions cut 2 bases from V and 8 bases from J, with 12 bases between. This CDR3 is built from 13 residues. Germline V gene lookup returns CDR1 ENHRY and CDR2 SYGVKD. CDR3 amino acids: CAISETGLVEAFF. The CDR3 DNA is TGTGCCATCAGTGAGACAGGGTTGGTAGAAGCTTTCTTT.

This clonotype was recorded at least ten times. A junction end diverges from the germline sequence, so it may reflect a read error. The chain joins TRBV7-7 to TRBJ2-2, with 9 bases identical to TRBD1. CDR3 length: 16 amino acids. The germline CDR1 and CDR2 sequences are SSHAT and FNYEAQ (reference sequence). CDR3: CASSLRTGENTGELFF. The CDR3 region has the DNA TGTGCTAGCAGCTTGCGGACAGGGGAGAACACCGGGGAGCTGTTTTTT.

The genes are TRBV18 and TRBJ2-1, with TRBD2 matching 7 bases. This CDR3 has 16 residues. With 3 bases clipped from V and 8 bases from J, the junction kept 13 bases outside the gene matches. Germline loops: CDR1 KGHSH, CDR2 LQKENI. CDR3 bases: TGTGCCAGCTCACCGGCAGGTTTGCGGGGGTCGGATGAGCAGTTCTTC. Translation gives CASSPAGLRGSDEQFF.

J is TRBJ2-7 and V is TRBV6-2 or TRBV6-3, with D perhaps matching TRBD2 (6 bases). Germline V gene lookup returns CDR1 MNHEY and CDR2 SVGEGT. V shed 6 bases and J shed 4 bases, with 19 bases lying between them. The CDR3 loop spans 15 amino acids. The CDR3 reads CASRSGAGNGYEQYF. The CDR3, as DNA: TGTGCCAGCAGATCCGGGGCGGGGAATGGGTACGAGCAGTACTTC.

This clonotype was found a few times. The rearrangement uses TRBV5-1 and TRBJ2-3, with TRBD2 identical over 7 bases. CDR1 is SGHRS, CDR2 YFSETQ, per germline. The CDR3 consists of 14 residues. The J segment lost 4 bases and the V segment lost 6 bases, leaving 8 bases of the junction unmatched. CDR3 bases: TGCGCCAGCACCGTGGGAGGGTTGGCAGATACGCAGTATTTT. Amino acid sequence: CASTVGGLADTQYF. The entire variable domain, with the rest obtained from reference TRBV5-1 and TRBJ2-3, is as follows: KAGVTQTPRYLIKTRGQQVTLSCSPISGHRSVSWYQQTPGQGLQFLFEYFSETQRNKGNFPGRFSGRQFSNSRSEMNVSTLELGDSALYLCASTVGGLADTQYFGPGTRLTVL.

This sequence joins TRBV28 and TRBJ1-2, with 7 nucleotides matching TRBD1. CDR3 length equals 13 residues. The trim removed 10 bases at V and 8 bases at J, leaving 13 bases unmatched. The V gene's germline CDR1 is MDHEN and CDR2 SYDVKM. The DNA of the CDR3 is TGTGCCACCCTGAGGGGGCAGCTATCGGGCTACACCTTC. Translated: CATLRGQLSGYTF.

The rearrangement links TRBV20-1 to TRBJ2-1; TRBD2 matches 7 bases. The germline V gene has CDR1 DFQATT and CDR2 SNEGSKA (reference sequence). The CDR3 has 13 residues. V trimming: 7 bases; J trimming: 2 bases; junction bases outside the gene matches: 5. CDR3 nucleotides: TGCAGTGATACCAGCGGGGCCTACAATGAGCAGTTCTTC. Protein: CSDTSGAYNEQFF.

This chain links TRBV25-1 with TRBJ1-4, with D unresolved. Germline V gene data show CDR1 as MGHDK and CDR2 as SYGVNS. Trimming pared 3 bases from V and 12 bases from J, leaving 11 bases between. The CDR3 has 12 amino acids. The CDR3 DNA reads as TGTGCCAGCAGTGATCTCCTTGGGCAACTGTTTTTT. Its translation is CASSDLLGQLFF.

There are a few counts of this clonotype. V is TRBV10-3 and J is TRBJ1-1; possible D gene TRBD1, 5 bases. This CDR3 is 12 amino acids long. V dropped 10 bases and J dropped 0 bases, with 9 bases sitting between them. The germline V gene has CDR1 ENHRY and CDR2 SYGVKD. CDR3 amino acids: CATAGVNTEAFF. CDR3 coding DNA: TGTGCCACGGCGGGGGTGAACACTGAAGCTTTCTTT.

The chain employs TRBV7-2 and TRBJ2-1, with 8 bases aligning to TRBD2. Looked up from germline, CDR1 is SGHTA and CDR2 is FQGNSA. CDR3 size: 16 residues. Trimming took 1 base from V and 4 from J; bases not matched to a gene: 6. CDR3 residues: CASSLEASGPYNEQFF. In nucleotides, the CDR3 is TGTGCCAGCAGCTTAGAGGCTAGCGGGCCTTACAATGAGCAGTTCTTC.

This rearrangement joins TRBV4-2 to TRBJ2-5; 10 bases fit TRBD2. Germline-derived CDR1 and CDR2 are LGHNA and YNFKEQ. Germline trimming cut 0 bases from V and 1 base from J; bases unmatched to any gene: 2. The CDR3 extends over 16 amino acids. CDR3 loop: CASSQEIAGGQETQYF. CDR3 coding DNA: TGTGCCAGCAGCCAAGAGATAGCGGGGGGCCAAGAGACCCAGTACTTC.

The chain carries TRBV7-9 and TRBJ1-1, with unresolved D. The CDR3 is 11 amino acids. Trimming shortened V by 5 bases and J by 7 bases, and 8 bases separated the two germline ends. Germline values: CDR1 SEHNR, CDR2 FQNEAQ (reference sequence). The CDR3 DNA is TGTGCCAGCAGCCCGAAGGGTGAAGCTTTCTTT. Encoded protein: CASSPKGEAFF.

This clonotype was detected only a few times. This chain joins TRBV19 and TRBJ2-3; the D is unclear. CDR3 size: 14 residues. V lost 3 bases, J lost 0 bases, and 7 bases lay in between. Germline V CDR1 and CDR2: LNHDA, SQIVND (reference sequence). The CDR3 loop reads CASSIAPSTDTQYF. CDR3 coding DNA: TGTGCCAGTAGTATCGCCCCTAGCACAGATACGCAGTATTTT.

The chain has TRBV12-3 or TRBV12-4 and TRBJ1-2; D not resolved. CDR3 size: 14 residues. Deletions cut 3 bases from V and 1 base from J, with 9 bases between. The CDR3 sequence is CASSFVMFNYGYTF. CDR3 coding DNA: TGTGCCAGCAGTTTTGTTATGTTTAACTATGGCTACACCTTC.

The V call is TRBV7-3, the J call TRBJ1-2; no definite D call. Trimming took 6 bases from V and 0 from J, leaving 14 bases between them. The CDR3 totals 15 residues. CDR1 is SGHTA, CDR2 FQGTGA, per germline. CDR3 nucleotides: TGTGCCAGCAGTTTGCTAGACTTCACTAACTATGGCTACACCTTC. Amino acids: CASSLLDFTNYGYTF.

CDR3 residues: CASSRRTVRVDYEQYF. The DNA of the CDR3 is TGTGCCAGCAGCAGGAGGACAGTGAGGGTAGACTACGAGCAGTACTTC. This chain joins TRBV5-6 and TRBJ2-7; weak D call: TRBD1 (6 bases). CDR1 and CDR2 from the germline V gene are SGHDT and YYEEEE. This CDR3 has 16 residues. Trimming left V 4 bases short and J 3 bases short, with 20 bases between.

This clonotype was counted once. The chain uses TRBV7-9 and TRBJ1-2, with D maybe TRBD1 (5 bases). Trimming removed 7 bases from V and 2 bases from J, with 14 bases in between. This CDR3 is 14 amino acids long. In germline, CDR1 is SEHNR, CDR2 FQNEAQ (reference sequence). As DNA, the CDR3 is TGTGCCAGCATGACAATAGACAGAAACTATGGCTACACCTTC. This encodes CASMTIDRNYGYTF.

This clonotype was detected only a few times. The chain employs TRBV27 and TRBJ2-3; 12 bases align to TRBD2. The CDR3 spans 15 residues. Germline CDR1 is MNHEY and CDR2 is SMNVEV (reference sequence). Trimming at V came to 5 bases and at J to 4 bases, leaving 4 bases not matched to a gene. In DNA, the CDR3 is TGTGCCAGCAGTACGACTAGCGGGGGTGCAGATACGCAGTATTTT. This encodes CASSTTSGGADTQYF.

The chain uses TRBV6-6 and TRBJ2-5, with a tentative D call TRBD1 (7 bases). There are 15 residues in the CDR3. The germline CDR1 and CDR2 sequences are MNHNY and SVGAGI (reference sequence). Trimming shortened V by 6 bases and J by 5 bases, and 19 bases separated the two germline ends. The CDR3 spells CASRRTAGGRETQYF. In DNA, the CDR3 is TGTGCCAGCAGAAGAACAGCAGGGGGGCGGGAGACCCAGTACTTC.

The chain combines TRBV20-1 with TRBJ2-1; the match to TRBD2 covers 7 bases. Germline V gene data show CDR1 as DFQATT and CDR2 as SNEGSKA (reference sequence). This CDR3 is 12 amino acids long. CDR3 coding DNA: TGCAGCGCCGTGGTAGCGGGTAATGAGCAGTTCTTC. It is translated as CSAVVAGNEQFF.